The TCR beta chain described here comes from a study of blood T cell repertoires in COVID-19. On the study more broadly: Acute and convalescent COVID-19 specimens originated in the United States, Italy and Spain. PBMCs, B-cell-depleted T cells, or T cells were the source of the cDNA or gDNA that made up the material.

Under the authors' procedure: Reference gene primer amplification gave nucleated cell count estimates. The assay was immunoSEQ multiplex PCR, and TCRdb's table has in-frame clones only and misses some. D and trimming were read from the DNA, whereas the V and J calls and clone size are those reported in that table. The table lists fewer than 250,000 clones, approximately 82% of them singletons. With 2 bases removed from V and 7 bases from J, the gap between germline ends came to 21 bases. Germline CDR1 reads MNHEY; CDR2 reads SVGEGT. This CDR3 spans 16 amino acids. The sequence was obtained from a man in his forties or fifties with active or convalescent COVID-19. This sequence joins TRBV6-2 or TRBV6-3 and TRBJ2-7; TRBD2 is a possible D gene (5 bases). Sequencing input: peripheral blood. The CDR3 here is CASSYGSGLLSGEQYF. CDR3 nucleotide sequence: TGTGCCAGCAGTTACGGAAGTGGTCTCCTCTCGGGAGAGCAGTACTTC.